This T cell receptor (beta chain) was recorded in a study of CD8 T cells in ankylosing spondylitis. TCRdb reprocessed the 5' RACE reads with MiXCR, giving one entry per CDR3 protein. The data contain approximately 340,000 distinct CDR3 sequences, roughly 14% of them seen just once; the ten biggest clones take up 1.1%. Findings of the study overall: Reportedly, disease-linked clones are significantly enriched in ankylosing spondylitis patients' matched synovial fluid.

Germline CDR1 and CDR2: SQVTM and ANQGSEA. The CDR3 numbers 11 amino acids, ends counted. The sample holds a few counts of this clonotype. Its specificity is unknown. The DNA is omitted, as the CDR3 cannot be located on it reliably, and the CDR3 follows TCRdb's listing. The sequenced material came from blood, either unsorted or a sorted T cell fraction (not recorded which). The genes are TRBV29-1 and TRBJ2-5; the table's D call, TRBD1, was not checked against the DNA. This TCR was sampled from a male donor with ankylosing spondylitis or in good health (not recorded which). The CDR3 sequence is CSVGTGAFRYF.